This paragraph reports one T cell receptor (beta chain). The trim removed 4 bases at V and 0 bases at J, leaving 5 bases unmatched. CDR1 and CDR2 from the germline V gene are SGHVS and FNYEAQ. The CDR3 has 17 residues. This sample is drawn from a study of cytomegalovirus exposure and HLA in healthy donors. A multiplex PCR was run with 60 Vbeta primers and 13 Jbeta primers. The method was immunoSEQ multiplex PCR; TCRdb's version includes in-frame clones alone and lacks a portion of them. This repertoire shows about 150,000 clones, about two thirds found once; its top ten account for roughly 2.1%. The TCR sequence derives from a man in his forties or fifties in good health and CMV-seronegative. The genes are TRBV7-6 and TRBJ2-1; 11 bases match TRBD2. What was sequenced was PBMCs. Written as DNA, the CDR3 is TGTGCCAGCAGCTGGTCTAGCGGGGGGCGCTCCTACAATGAGCAGTTCTTC. Protein: CASSWSSGGRSYNEQFF. Full variable domain (outside the CDR3, taken from reference TRBV7-6 and TRBJ2-1): GAGVSQSPRYKVTKRGQDVALRCDPISGHVSLYWYRQALGQGPEFLTYFNYEAQQDKSGLPNDRFSAERPEGSISTLTIQRTEQRDSAMYRCASSWSSGGRSYNEQFFGPGTRLTVL.